This T cell receptor (beta chain) was sequenced for a study of blood T cell repertoires in COVID-19. Profiled with immunoSEQ multiplex PCR; TCRdb holds only in-frame clones, not every one. The data show about 280,000 clones, approximately 86% seen once. Trimming took 0 bases from V and 7 from J, leaving 17 bases between them. The germline V gene encodes CDR1 SGDLS and CDR2 YYNGEE. The CDR3 has 17 amino acids. The material sequenced was peripheral blood. The chain recombines TRBV9 with TRBJ1-6; D possibly corresponds to TRBD1 (5 bases). The clonotype originates from a man aged 18 to 29 with active or convalescent COVID-19. The CDR3 reads CASSVGVGGTGNSPLHF. The CDR3 DNA follows: TGTGCCAGCAGCGTAGGGGTCGGAGGGACCGGCAATTCACCCCTCCACTTT.